This T cell receptor beta chain was captured in a study of glioma-infiltrating T cells after dendritic cell vaccination. Germline CDR1 is SGHAT and CDR2 is FQNNGV. The CDR3 is made up of 19 amino acids. After removal of 2 bases from V and 0 bases from J, the junction contained 9 bases not matched to a gene. The primer mix had 60 V beta and 13 J beta primers. TCRdb keeps only in-frame clones here, not all; method: immunoSEQ multiplex PCR. Of 20,000 or so clones in the sample, approximately 79% were seen once. Selection required adequate fresh-frozen tumor tissue plus more than two years' survival data.

The sequenced sample was blood, obtained before dendritic cell vaccination. The clonotype comes from a human donor with glioblastoma. This chain joins TRBV11-2 and TRBJ2-2, with 10 positions matching TRBD2. The CDR3 region has the DNA TGTGCCAGCAGCTTAAGGCTAGCGGGAGTTTTGACGAACACCGGGGAGCTGTTTTTT. Translation gives CASSLRLAGVLTNTGELFF.